Listed here are 15 T cell receptor beta chains from one sample, sequenced in a study of esophageal squamous cell carcinoma under preoperative chemotherapy. Via MiXCR, TCRdb re-called the PCR reads, giving one row per CDR3 protein. Of about 16,000 distinct CDR3 sequences listed, around 45% are singletons. Noted time point: before preoperative PTX-NDP chemotherapy. Sample collection was performed from a patient given preoperative chemotherapy. These receptor sequences come from a human donor with esophageal squamous cell carcinoma. The donor label of this sample is uncertain.

This clonotype was observed at least ten times. The rearrangement links TRBV10-1 to TRBJ2-7; D is undetermined. Trimming shortened V by 5 bases and J by 4 bases, and 6 bases separated the two germline ends. The CDR3 length is 11 residues. CDR1 is WNHNN and CDR2 is SYGVQD in the germline V gene (reference sequence). Here the CDR3 reads CASSSLYEQYF. The CDR3 nucleotides read TGCGCCAGCAGTTCACTGTACGAGCAGTACTTC.

This clonotype was observed at least ten times. The chain combines TRBV7-2 with TRBJ2-5, with a possible D match to TRBD2 (7 bases). The DNA end lines up better with TRBJ2-1; the J call may be wrong. CDR1 SGHTA and CDR2 FQGNSA come from the germline V gene. This CDR3 has 11 amino acids. The CDR3 is CASSGGAGQFF. CDR3 in DNA: TGTGCCAGCAGCGGGGGGGCTGGGCAGTTCTTC.

Concerning this clonotype itself: Compared with germline, one end of the junction differs, possibly owing to a read error. This chain uses TRBV7-3 with TRBJ2-3; weak D call: TRBD2 (7 bases). This CDR3 is built from 15 residues. CDR1 is SGHTA and CDR2 is FQGTGA in the germline V gene. The CDR3 protein is CSGGATSGEQDTQYF. The CDR3 nucleotides read TGTTCCGGGGGCGCTACGAGCGGGGAGCAAGATACCCAGTATTTC.

The V gene is TRBV6-5, the J gene TRBJ2-5; TRBD1 might be the D (5 bases). The J call may be in error: the DNA end matches TRBJ2-1 better. Germline loops: CDR1 MNHEY, CDR2 SVGAGI. The CDR3 length is 17 residues. The CDR3 loop reads CARGYSRGALGQKTQFF. The CDR3 coding sequence is TGTGCCAGGGGTTACTCGAGAGGTGCTCTGGGGCAAAAGACCCAGTTCTTC.

The rearrangement uses TRBV7-8 and TRBJ2-1; TRBD2 aligns across 11 bases. With the DNA end fitting TRBJ2-7 better, the J assignment may be wrong. This CDR3 region has 15 residues. Germline V lookup: CDR1 SGHVS, CDR2 FQNEAQ. As DNA, the CDR3 is TGTGCCAGCAGCCGAGGGACTAGCGGTACCTACGAGCAGTACTTC. Amino acid sequence: CASSRGTSGTYEQYF.

The chain uses TRBV18 and TRBJ2-5, with 7 positions matching TRBD1. Looked up from germline, CDR1 is KGHSH and CDR2 is LQKENI. Trimming at V came to 3 bases and at J to 3 bases, leaving 1 base not matched to a gene. The CDR3 extends over 13 amino acids. This CDR3 is CASSPGQKETQYF. CDR3 nucleotide sequence: TGTGCCAGCTCACCGGGACAGAAAGAGACCCAGTACTTC.

The V and J genes are TRBV7-8 and TRBJ2-4; D not certain. Trimming removed 9 bases at V and 13 bases at J, with 22 bases between. This CDR3 comprises 13 residues. Germline V CDR1 and CDR2: SGHVS, FQNEAQ. The CDR3 DNA follows: TGTGCCAGGAGGCTGTTGGCCAAAGATACGCAGTACTTC. Protein sequence: CARRLLAKDTQYF. The full variable domain, rest sourced from reference TRBV7-8 and TRBJ2-4, is GAGVSQSPRYKVAKRGQDVALRCDPISGHVSLFWYQQALGQGPEFLTYFQNEAQLDKSGLPSDRFFAERPEGSVSTLKIQRTQQEDSAVYLCARRLLAKDTQYFGAGTRLSVL.

In this sample, this clonotype turned up a few times. V and J are TRBV11-2 and TRBJ2-1; D might be TRBD1 (6 bases). The CDR3 is 13 amino acids. The germline CDR1 and CDR2 sequences are SGHAT and FQNNGV. Deletions cut 1 base from V and 6 bases from J, with 7 bases between. CDR3 loop: CASSLAQGNEQFF. As DNA, the CDR3 is TGTGCCAGCAGCTTAGCACAGGGCAATGAGCAGTTCTTC. The entire variable domain, with the rest obtained from reference TRBV11-2 and TRBJ2-1, is as follows: EAGVAQSPRYKIIEKRQSVAFWCNPISGHATLYWYQQILGQGPKLLIQFQNNGVVDDSQLPKDRFSAERLKGVDSTLKIQPAKLEDSAVYLCASSLAQGNEQFFGPGTRLTVL.

The chain employs TRBV7-6 and TRBJ2-3; D might be TRBD1 (5 bases). Germline assignment: CDR1 SGHVS and CDR2 FNYEAQ. The CDR3 is 14 residues long. V lost 11 bases to trimming and J lost 12 bases, with 27 bases between them. The CDR3 reads CAGRGRRDQGTQYF. The DNA of the CDR3 is TGTGCCGGCCGCGGAAGACGAGACCAGGGTACCCAGTATTTT.

This rearrangement joins TRBV19 to TRBJ2-4; possibly TRBD1 for D (6 bases). This CDR3 has 15 residues. Germline CDR1 and CDR2: LNHDA and SQIVND (reference sequence). Between the trimmed V and J ends, which lost 3 bases and 3 bases, there was a span of 12 bases. In nucleotides, the CDR3 is TGTGCCAGTAGTATCCCTGGACAGCTCAAAAACATTCAGTACTTC. This translates into CASSIPGQLKNIQYF.

The count of this clonotype is one. V and J are TRBV7-2 and TRBJ2-1, with 10 bases fitting TRBD2. The tail of the sequence fits TRBJ2-7 better, so the J call may be wrong. In germline, CDR1 is SGHTA, CDR2 FQGNSA. The CDR3 covers 14 residues. As DNA, the CDR3 is TGTGCCAGCAGCAAACGGACTAGCGGAGACGAGCAGTACTTC. Its translation is CASSKRTSGDEQYF.

This chain connects TRBV7-2 to TRBJ2-3; 10 bases agree with TRBD2. Trimming at V came to 2 bases and at J to 2 bases, leaving 13 bases not matched to a gene. The CDR3 consists of 19 residues. CDR1 is SGHTA and CDR2 is FQGNSA in the germline V gene. The DNA of the CDR3 is TGTGCCAGCAGCTTACGCGGTGGGGCTAGCGGGGGCCACACAGATACGCAGTATTTT. Translated: CASSLRGGASGGHTDTQYF.

The chain has TRBV12-3 or TRBV12-4 and TRBJ2-1, with D possibly being TRBD1 or TRBD2 (5 bases each). V lost 3 bases to trimming and J lost 7 bases, with 7 bases between them. CDR3 length: 12 amino acids. In nucleotides, the CDR3 is TGTGCCAGCAGTTTGGGGGAGAATGAGCAGTTCTTC. Encoded protein: CASSLGENEQFF.

Regarding this clonotype: The junction and the germline gene differ at one end; a read error may be behind it. The V gene is TRBV7-2, the J gene TRBJ2-3; weak D call: TRBD2 (7 bases). The germline V gene encodes CDR1 SGHTA and CDR2 FQGNSA. The length of the CDR3 is 16 residues. The CDR3 DNA reads TGTGCCAGCAGGGGAGGGGGGGGGCTGAGGGCAGATACGCAGTATTTC. Translating gives CASRGGGGLRADTQYF.

The rearrangement uses TRBV6-5 and TRBJ2-4; D perhaps matches TRBD2 (5 bases). The J call is uncertain, as TRBJ2-7 better fits the DNA end. Germline assignment: CDR1 MNHEY and CDR2 SVGAGI. CDR3 length: 11 amino acids. This CDR3 is CASSSGDEQYF. For the CDR3, the DNA is TGTGCCAGCAGTTCCGGGGACGAGCAGTACTTC.